This TCR beta chain was observed in a study of T cell responses to AZD1222 COVID-19 vaccine. This table comes from immunoSEQ multiplex PCR, and its TCRdb copy is limited to in-frame clones, with some not included. The data contain around 190,000 clones, about 90% of them seen just once; the ten biggest clones take up around 0.5%. V was trimmed by 3 bases and J by 4 bases, leaving 6 bases between them. The CDR3 extends over 12 amino acids. Germline assignment: CDR1 WSHSY and CDR2 SAAADI. Material: peripheral blood, obtained on day 0 of AZD1222 vaccination. The gene calls are TRBV10-2 and TRBJ1-1, with no clear D. The clonotype was recovered from an adult in good health. CDR3 residues: CASSDELTEAFF. CDR3 bases: TGCGCCAGCAGTGATGAACTCACTGAAGCTTTCTTT.